This TCR beta chain was captured by sequencing in a study of T-cell reconstitution after alpha-beta-depleted transplantation in children. Overall study findings and caveats: About two months after transplant, alpha-beta T cells reportedly came from several hundred expanded graft clones. Recipient T cells and thymic progenitors that survived gave rise to the high TCRbeta diversity observed at day 60 in some patients. T-cell numbers and diversity one year post-transplant derived largely from freshly generated T cells.

Note on this clonotype: Its antigen remains unidentified.

As it was prepared, the TCRbeta library received unique molecular identifiers. TCRdb used MiXCR to reprocess the PCR reads, holding one entry per CDR3 protein. The data contain roughly 100,000 distinct CDR3 sequences, 6% to 9% of them singletons. This CDR3 is 18 amino acids long. The germline V and J ends were trimmed by 5 bases and 0 bases, with 23 bases remaining between them. Germline V gene data show CDR1 as DFQATT and CDR2 as SNEGSKA (reference sequence). The chain recombines TRBV20-1 with TRBJ1-5; D is perhaps TRBD1 (5 bases). The clonotype comes from a boy aged 2 to 10 with acute lymphoblastic leukemia, due to receive a stem cell transplant. The sample consisted of PBMCs, taken before TCRalphabeta/CD19-depleted stem cell transplant. The CDR3 nucleotides read TGCAGTGCTTACCCCGCCAGGGAGGATTATTTTAGCAATCAGCCCCAGCATTTT. Protein: CSAYPAREDYFSNQPQHF.